This section outlines one T cell receptor (beta chain) sequence together with its context. Its antigen remains unidentified. This specimen includes other DNA sequences encoding the same CDR3. Per the germline V gene, CDR1 is MNHEY and CDR2 is SMNVEV (reference sequence). This CDR3 is built from 15 residues. The J segment lost 3 bases and the V segment lost 3 bases, leaving 3 bases of the junction unmatched. This sample was included in a study of shared clonotypes between healthy human individuals. Whole-study context: Researchers drew samples from two women and a few men aged 18 to 49. Three plates were used per donor for CD4 naive, three for CD4 memory, two for CD8 naive and one for CD8 memory.

Study results and limitations: Sampling was confined to blood; repertoires within tissues likely differ.

CD45RO-negative, CCR7-selected cells formed the naive CD8 fraction, which excluded terminally differentiated effector memory CD45RA+ cells. Replicate PCRs from sorted subsets contained approximately 200 ng DNA, which is some 29,000 T cell genomes. Only in-frame clones appear in the TCRdb table, and some are missing; sequencing was by immunoSEQ multiplex PCR. Found here are hundreds of thousands of clones, 80% to 95% of them singletons; the top ten hold 24%. The clonotype comes from a man aged 25 to 40 in good health. This chain links TRBV27 with TRBJ2-7, with 12 bases identical to TRBD2. The sequencing sample was made of naive CD8+ T cells sorted from blood. The CDR3 here is CASSLGLAGFYEQYF. The CDR3 DNA sequence: TGTGCCAGCAGTTTGGGACTAGCGGGCTTCTACGAGCAGTACTTC.